These 13 T cell receptor beta chains were sequenced from one sample in a study of blood T cell repertoires in COVID-19. Only in-frame clones appear in the TCRdb table, and some are missing; sequencing was by immunoSEQ multiplex PCR. Of more than 150,000 clones in the sample, roughly 80% are singletons; the top ten hold 12%. The sequenced material came from peripheral blood. These receptors all stem from a woman aged 80 or over with COVID-19, enrolled during active disease.

This chain's CDR3 is CATSGGFRDRGEKLFF. Written as DNA, the CDR3 is TGTGCCACCAGCGGAGGATTCCGCGACAGGGGTGAAAAACTGTTTTTT. The chain carries TRBV15 and TRBJ1-4; 8 nucleotides line up with TRBD1. CDR3 length: 16 residues. V trimming: 5 bases; J trimming: 7 bases; junction bases outside the gene matches: 12. Germline V gene lookup returns CDR1 LNHNV and CDR2 YYDKDF (reference sequence).

The chain combines TRBV18 with TRBJ1-6; D gene uncertain. The CDR3 spans 15 residues. V was trimmed by 2 bases and J by 0 bases, leaving 5 bases between them. Germline CDR1 is KGHSH and CDR2 is LQKENI. The CDR3 DNA sequence: TGTGCCAGCTCACCAGGCCTCTCCTATAATTCACCCCTCCACTTT. Protein product: CASSPGLSYNSPLHF. The variable domain in full, completed from reference TRBV18 and TRBJ1-6, reads NAGVMQNPRHLVRRRGQEARLRCSPMKGHSHVYWYRQLPEEGLKFMVYLQKENIIDESGMPKERFSAEFPKEGPSILRIQQVVRGDSAAYFCASSPGLSYNSPLHFGNGTRLTVT.

The rearrangement uses TRBV7-8 and TRBJ1-4; weak D call: TRBD1 (5 bases). The germline V gene has CDR1 SGHVS and CDR2 FQNEAQ. The V gene lost 4 bases and the J gene lost 14 bases, with 11 bases spanning the gap. The CDR3 length is 11 residues. The CDR3 protein is CASSSGGLLFF. CDR3 nucleotide sequence: TGTGCCAGCAGCTCGGGGGGGTTGCTGTTTTTT.

This rearrangement joins TRBV19 to TRBJ2-7; 7 bases match TRBD1. Germline assignment: CDR1 LNHDA and CDR2 SQIVND (reference sequence). The junction had 7 bases not matched to a gene; V was cut back by 5 bases and J by 6 bases. The CDR3 totals 13 residues. The CDR3 DNA follows: TGTGCCAGTAGTCCAGACAGGGCTCGCGAGCAGTACTTC. It codes for CASSPDRAREQYF.

This clone was seen a handful of times. The chain employs TRBV6-1 and TRBJ2-2; weak D call: TRBD1 (6 bases). Trimming removed 2 bases from V and 5 bases from J, with 15 bases in between. Looked up from germline, CDR1 is MNHNS and CDR2 is SASEGT. The CDR3 contains 16 residues. The CDR3: CASSETQGRGTGELFF. The DNA for the CDR3 is TGTGCCAGCAGTGAAACCCAGGGGCGAGGGACCGGGGAGCTGTTTTTT.

The gene calls are TRBV7-2 and TRBJ1-6, with TRBD1 as a possible D gene (5 bases). Germline CDR1 is SGHTA and CDR2 is FQGNSA. This CDR3 region has 16 residues. The V gene lost 1 base and the J gene lost 9 bases, with 16 bases spanning the gap. The CDR3 loop reads CASSLVPGDEGSPLHF. The DNA of the CDR3 is TGTGCCAGCAGCTTAGTACCGGGGGATGAGGGTTCACCCCTCCACTTT. The full variable domain, rest sourced from reference TRBV7-2 and TRBJ1-6, is GAGVSQSPSNKVTEKGKDVELRCDPISGHTALYWYRQSLGQGLEFLIYFQGNSAPDKSGLPSDRFSAERTGGSVSTLTIQRTQQEDSAVYLCASSLVPGDEGSPLHFGNGTRLTVT.

There are a few counts of this clone. This rearrangement joins TRBV30 to TRBJ2-1; the match to TRBD2 covers 8 bases. Germline V CDR1 and CDR2: GTSNPN, SVGIG (reference sequence). This CDR3 region has 13 residues. The junction had 3 bases not matched to a gene; V was cut back by 3 bases and J by 5 bases. The DNA for the CDR3 is TGTGCCTGGAGAATCGGGGGGGACAATGAGCAGTTCTTC. Translated: CAWRIGGDNEQFF.

V usage is TRBV7-9 and J usage is TRBJ1-2; tentatively, D is TRBD1 (6 bases). The CDR3 contains 14 residues. Trimming removed 5 bases at V and 6 bases at J, with 16 bases between. Per the germline V gene, CDR1 is SEHNR and CDR2 is FQNEAQ (reference sequence). DNA of the CDR3: TGTGCCAGCAGCGATTGGACAGTCCTAGATGGCTACACCTTC. It is translated as CASSDWTVLDGYTF.

This chain joins TRBV11-2 and TRBJ1-1; 11 bases map to TRBD1. This CDR3 contains 16 residues. After removal of 5 bases from V and 4 bases from J, the junction contained 9 bases not matched to a gene. The V gene's germline CDR1 is SGHAT and CDR2 FQNNGV. The CDR3 is CASSPDPGTGGTEAFF. In DNA, the CDR3 is TGTGCCAGCAGCCCCGACCCGGGGACAGGGGGCACTGAAGCTTTCTTT. Full variable domain (remainder filled in from reference TRBV11-2 and TRBJ1-1): EAGVAQSPRYKIIEKRQSVAFWCNPISGHATLYWYQQILGQGPKLLIQFQNNGVVDDSQLPKDRFSAERLKGVDSTLKIQPAKLEDSAVYLCASSPDPGTGGTEAFFGQGTRLTVV.

The rearrangement links TRBV19 to TRBJ2-7; 12 positions match TRBD1. The CDR3 runs to 15 residues. V gave up 7 bases and J gave up 4 bases; unmatched junction bases: 8. Per germline, CDR1 LNHDA and CDR2 SQIVND (reference sequence). The DNA for the CDR3 is TGTGCCAGTACCCCGGGACAGGGGGCGCGGTACGAGCAGTACTTC. Its translation is CASTPGQGARYEQYF. Drawing the rest from reference TRBV19 and TRBJ2-7, the complete variable domain is DGGITQSPKYLFRKEGQNVTLSCEQNLNHDAMYWYRQDPGQGLRLIYYSQIVNDFQKGDIAEGYSVSREKKESFPLTVTSAQKNPTAFYLCASTPGQGARYEQYFGPGTRLTVT.

The gene calls are TRBV5-1 and TRBJ2-1; 8 nucleotides line up with TRBD1. V lost 7 bases and J lost 4; bases outside the gene matches: 4. CDR1 is SGHRS, CDR2 YFSETQ, per germline. The CDR3 length is 13 residues. For the CDR3, the DNA is TGCGCCAGCCGCGGACAGGGATACAATGAGCAGTTCTTC. This sequence encodes CASRGQGYNEQFF.

The V call is TRBV7-6, the J call TRBJ1-1; 10 nucleotides align to TRBD1. V shed 5 bases, J shed 11 bases, and the junction held 11 bases outside the gene matches. Looked up from germline, CDR1 is SGHVS and CDR2 is FNYEAQ. The CDR3 spans 14 residues. The CDR3 region is CASSRSGTGDGAFF. DNA for the CDR3: TGTGCCAGCAGCCGCTCTGGGACAGGGGATGGGGCTTTCTTT.

J is TRBJ1-5 and V is TRBV7-2; TRBD1 might be the D (6 bases). The germline CDR1 and CDR2 sequences are SGHTA and FQGNSA. This CDR3 comprises 14 residues. V was clipped by 4 bases and J by 7 bases, with 14 bases between them. The CDR3, as DNA: TGTGCCAGCAGCTCAAGACAGGATGGGCAGCCCCAGCATTTT. This gives the protein CASSSRQDGQPQHF.